A single sample is the source of the 30 T cell receptor beta chains below, sequenced in a study of Ad26.COV2.S vaccination and SARS-CoV-2 variants. Only in-frame clones appear in the TCRdb table, and some are missing; sequencing was by immunoSEQ multiplex PCR. The sample contains about 500,000 clones, about 88% of which appear only once. This sample's treatment: around 19 received Ad26.COV2.S at low or high dose, single or two shots; 5 received placebo; per-sample allocation not given. Samples analyzed were those drawn on day 63 after the first vaccine or placebo injection. Sequencing was performed on peripheral blood, taken in a trial of Ad26.COV2.S vaccine versus placebo. The receptor source for this set is a person aged 18-65 years who received the Ad26.COV2.S COVID-19 vaccine or a placebo.

The chain employs TRBV29-1 and TRBJ2-7, with D perhaps matching TRBD2 (6 bases). CDR1 and CDR2 from the germline V gene are SQVTM and ANQGSEA. Trimming stripped 4 bases from V and 0 bases from J, with 16 bases between. The CDR3 consists of 15 residues. CDR3 nucleotide sequence: TGCAGCGTTGGGCTGGACTACCTGAGCTCCTACGAGCAGTACTTC. This sequence encodes CSVGLDYLSSYEQYF.

The rearrangement joins TRBV5-8 to TRBJ1-4, with TRBD1 as a possible D gene (5 bases). The CDR3 runs 15 residues. In germline, CDR1 is SGHTS, CDR2 YDEGEE. With 6 bases removed from V and 8 bases from J, the gap between germline ends came to 20 bases. CDR3 in amino acids: CASTFPVGLGEKLFF. Here the CDR3 DNA reads TGTGCCAGCACCTTTCCTGTGGGGCTGGGGGAAAAACTGTTTTTT. The complete variable domain, with remaining parts taken from reference TRBV5-8 and TRBJ1-4, reads EAGVTQSPTHLIKTRGQQATLRCSPISGHTSVYWYQQALGLGLQFLLWYDEGEERNRGNFPPRFSGRQFPNYSSELNVNALELEDSALYLCASTFPVGLGEKLFFGSGTQLSVL.

The CDR3 nucleotides read TGTGCCACCGTTGGGGGGAACTCCTACGAGCAGTACTTC. Its protein is CATVGGNSYEQYF. The chain is built from TRBV6-6 and TRBJ2-7; tentative D call: TRBD2 (6 bases). This CDR3 has 13 amino acids. The ends were cut back, 10 bases at V and 0 bases at J, with 13 bases in the middle. From germline, CDR1 is MNHNY and CDR2 SVGAGI (reference sequence).

This chain joins TRBV9 and TRBJ2-4; D is uncertain. Germline lookup yields CDR1 SGDLS and CDR2 YYNGEE. This CDR3 spans 14 amino acids. V gave up 3 bases and J gave up 7 bases, with 14 bases separating them. The CDR3 region is CASSANWAANIQYF. The CDR3 DNA reads as TGTGCCAGCAGCGCCAACTGGGCGGCCAACATTCAGTACTTC.

This chain uses TRBV6-5 with TRBJ2-5; 7 bases fit TRBD2. The germline gives CDR1 MNHEY, CDR2 SVGAGI. J lost 5 bases, V lost 1 base, and 1 base had no gene match. The CDR3 is 13 residues long. The CDR3 loop is CASSYWGGETQYF. In nucleotides, the CDR3 is TGTGCCAGCAGTTACTGGGGGGGGGAGACCCAGTACTTC.

J is TRBJ2-7 and V is TRBV28; 7 nucleotides line up with TRBD2. Germline assignment: CDR1 MDHEN and CDR2 SYDVKM. CDR3 length equals 14 residues. After removal of 8 bases from V and 2 bases from J, the junction contained 9 bases not matched to a gene. CDR3 sequence reads: CASGETSPPYEQYF. The CDR3 bases are TGTGCCAGCGGAGAGACTAGCCCACCCTACGAGCAGTACTTC.

The chain links TRBV7-2 to TRBJ1-1; D not certain. Per germline, CDR1 SGHTA and CDR2 FQGNSA. The V gene lost 5 bases and the J gene lost 5 bases, with 15 bases spanning the gap. CDR3 length: 14 amino acids. DNA for the CDR3: TGTGCCAGCAGCCCGGGTACCCTTAGGACTGAAGCTTTCTTT. Residues: CASSPGTLRTEAFF.

V usage is TRBV3-1 (or the pseudogene TRBV3-2) and J usage is TRBJ2-1; no clear D gene. CDR1 LGHDT and CDR2 YNNKEL come from the germline V gene (reference sequence). The CDR3 loop spans 17 amino acids. The V end lost 2 bases, the J end lost 4 bases, and 18 bases lay between the germline ends. As DNA, the CDR3 is TGTGCCAGCAGCCAATCGGACCCGACAAAGCTTTACAATGAGCAGTTCTTC. It is translated as CASSQSDPTKLYNEQFF.

This clone was seen once. The V and J genes are TRBV5-6 and TRBJ2-7, with D possibly TRBD2 on 5 matching bases. This CDR3 has 14 residues. Germline loops: CDR1 SGHDT, CDR2 YYEEEE. The V gene lost 4 bases and the J gene lost 0 bases, with 11 bases spanning the gap. CDR3 amino acids: CASSPIGSSYEQYF. DNA for the CDR3: TGTGCCAGCAGCCCAATAGGGAGCTCCTACGAGCAGTACTTC.

The gene calls are TRBV27 and TRBJ1-1, with 9 bases fitting TRBD1. The CDR3 is 15 residues long. V dropped 2 bases and J dropped 9; count of bases not matched to a gene: 10. The germline gives CDR1 MNHEY, CDR2 SMNVEV (reference sequence). The CDR3 DNA reads TGTGCCAGCAGTTTACAACAGGGGGCGCGGACGAAAGCTTTCTTT. It specifies CASSLQQGARTKAFF.

The V gene is TRBV27, the J gene TRBJ2-3; the D gene could be TRBD1 or TRBD2 (5 bases each). V gave up 5 bases and J gave up 0 bases, with 21 bases separating them. The CDR3 is made up of 18 amino acids. Germline assignment: CDR1 MNHEY and CDR2 SMNVEV (reference sequence). The CDR3: CASSPLFRDEPSTDTQYF. The CDR3 nucleotides read TGTGCCAGCAGTCCCCTATTCCGGGACGAGCCTAGCACAGATACGCAGTATTTT.

Turning to this clone: This same CDR3 is encoded by further DNA sequences in the sample. The V gene is TRBV29-1, the J gene TRBJ1-5; 9 bases are a match to TRBD1. V shed 4 bases and J 5 bases; nucleotides not matched to a gene: 3. The CDR3 is made up of 13 amino acids. Germline V gene sequence: CDR1 SQVTM, CDR2 ANQGSEA. CDR3 in amino acids: CSVGGQGHQPQHF. For the CDR3, the DNA is TGCAGCGTTGGGGGACAGGGTCATCAGCCCCAGCATTTT. Full variable domain (rest looked up from reference TRBV29-1 and TRBJ1-5): SAVISQKPSRDICQRGTSLTIQCQVDSQVTMMFWYRQQPGQSLTLIATANQGSEATYESGFVIDKFPISRPNLTFSTLTVSNMSPEDSSIYLCSVGGQGHQPQHFGDGTRLSIL.

In its sample, this clone was seen a few times. The gene calls are TRBV5-8 and TRBJ1-5; D not certain. The CDR3 sequence is 14 residues long. Germline assignment: CDR1 SGHTS and CDR2 YDEGEE. The V gene lost 3 bases and the J gene lost 4 bases, with 11 bases spanning the gap. The CDR3 spells CASSSKLGNQPQHF. The CDR3, as DNA: TGTGCCAGCAGCTCAAAGCTCGGGAATCAGCCCCAGCATTTT.

The gene calls are TRBV29-1 and TRBJ2-1, with TRBD2 matching over 8 bases. Looked up from germline, CDR1 is SQVTM and CDR2 is ANQGSEA. The ends lost 1 base at V and 3 bases at J; junction bases unmatched: 8. The CDR3 consists of 16 residues. The CDR3 protein is CSVEAGGPVFYNEQFF. CDR3 bases: TGCAGCGTTGAAGCGGGGGGGCCTGTCTTCTACAATGAGCAGTTCTTC.

CDR3: CASSPSGIIGGELFF. In DNA form, the CDR3 reads TGTGCCAGCTCACCAAGCGGGATTATCGGCGGGGAGCTGTTTTTT. The genes are TRBV18 and TRBJ2-2; 7 nucleotides match TRBD2. The CDR3 is made up of 15 amino acids. V shed 2 bases and J 7 bases; nucleotides not matched to a gene: 7. Germline V gene data show CDR1 as KGHSH and CDR2 as LQKENI.

This chain's CDR3 is CASSLAGRWFGYEQYF. As DNA, the CDR3 is TGTGCCAGCAGCTTAGCGGGACGTTGGTTTGGTTACGAGCAGTACTTC. The gene calls are TRBV7-2 and TRBJ2-7; D could derive from TRBD1 or TRBD2 (5 bases each). V lost 0 bases and J lost 4, with 16 bases in between. The germline V gene encodes CDR1 SGHTA and CDR2 FQGNSA. The CDR3 runs 16 residues.

The genes are TRBV10-3 and TRBJ1-1; 7 positions match TRBD1. The trim removed 4 bases at V and 2 bases at J, leaving 10 bases unmatched. Germline V CDR1 and CDR2: ENHRY, SYGVKD. CDR3 length equals 16 residues. For the CDR3, the DNA is TGTGCCATCAGTGTGGGAGGACAGGCCCAAAACACTGAAGCTTTCTTT. It yields the protein CAISVGGQAQNTEAFF.

J is TRBJ2-5 and V is TRBV4-3; 7 nucleotides line up with TRBD1. V gave up 0 bases and J gave up 3 bases; unmatched junction bases: 4. CDR3 length: 15 amino acids. Germline-derived CDR1 and CDR2 are LGHNA and YSLEER. The CDR3 coding sequence is TGCGCCAGCAGCCAAGATCGGACAGGCAAAGAGACCCAGTACTTC. Its protein product is CASSQDRTGKETQYF.

This rearrangement joins TRBV19 to TRBJ1-6; 9 nucleotides align to TRBD1. Germline V lookup: CDR1 LNHDA, CDR2 SQIVND (reference sequence). The CDR3 has 15 amino acids. The V segment lost 6 bases and the J segment 8 bases; nucleotides outside the gene matches: 8. The CDR3 DNA reads as TGTGCCAGTAGACCCGCGGGACAGGGTTATTCACCCCTCCACTTT. Translation: CASRPAGQGYSPLHF.

The chain employs TRBV4-1 and TRBJ1-5; no clear D. Trimming left V 1 base short and J 0 bases short, with 7 bases between. Germline CDR1 reads MGHRA; CDR2 reads YSYEKL. The CDR3 extends over 15 amino acids. CDR3 loop: CASSQGRNSNQPQHF. CDR3 DNA sequence: TGCGCCAGCAGCCAAGGTCGAAATAGCAATCAGCCCCAGCATTTT.

This sequence joins TRBV24-1 and TRBJ2-2; 7 bases are shared with TRBD2. The CDR3 loop spans 14 amino acids. In germline, CDR1 is KGHDR, CDR2 SFDVKD. After removal of 6 bases from V and 0 bases from J, the junction contained 0 bases not matched to a gene. For the CDR3, the DNA is TGTGCCACCAGTCTAGCGGCGAACACCGGGGAGCTGTTTTTT. Its translation: CATSLAANTGELFF.

The chain combines TRBV10-3 with TRBJ2-4; TRBD1 agrees at 7 bases. Per the germline V gene, CDR1 is ENHRY and CDR2 is SYGVKD. Trimming at V came to 2 bases and at J to 7 bases, leaving 5 bases not matched to a gene. The CDR3 is 14 residues long. CDR3 coding DNA: TGTGCCATCAGTGAGGGGACAGTAAGCAACATTCAGTACTTC. This gives the protein CAISEGTVSNIQYF.

The rearrangement uses TRBV29-1 and TRBJ1-2, with D possibly being TRBD1 (6 bases). V lost 6 bases to trimming and J lost 3 bases, with 17 bases between them. CDR1 is SQVTM, CDR2 ANQGSEA, per germline. The CDR3 totals 14 residues. In nucleotides, the CDR3 is TGCAGCGTGCCAGGGGAGGGAACGGACTATGGCTACACCTTC. This translates into CSVPGEGTDYGYTF.

This clone was recorded only once. The V gene is TRBV20-1, the J gene TRBJ2-3; TRBD1 aligns across 7 bases. The CDR3 spans 11 residues. V lost 7 bases to trimming and J lost 3 bases; unmatched junction nucleotides: 1. Germline V gives CDR1 DFQATT, CDR2 SNEGSKA (reference sequence). The CDR3 is CSGQGTDTQYF. The CDR3 nucleotides read TGCAGTGGACAGGGTACAGATACGCAGTATTTT.

This sequence joins TRBV2 and TRBJ2-3; no firm D call. The ends were cut back, 7 bases at V and 2 bases at J, with 13 bases in the middle. This CDR3 region has 14 residues. In germline, CDR1 is SNHLY, CDR2 FYNNEI. CDR3: CASKAWDHTDTQYF. In DNA form, the CDR3 reads TGTGCCAGCAAGGCATGGGATCACACAGATACGCAGTATTTT.

This chain links TRBV5-8 with TRBJ1-1; D is perhaps TRBD1 (6 bases). There are 17 residues in the CDR3. The V and J ends lost 3 bases and 1 base respectively, with 19 bases between them. CDR1 is SGHTS, CDR2 YDEGEE, per germline. CDR3 residues: CASSSIPAGTSNTEAFF. CDR3 DNA sequence: TGTGCCAGCAGCTCTATACCCGCCGGGACATCGAACACTGAAGCTTTCTTT.

The chain recombines TRBV28 with TRBJ1-2; D unresolved. The ends were cut back, 6 bases at V and 6 bases at J, with 8 bases in the middle. This CDR3 comprises 11 residues. CDR1 and CDR2 from the germline V gene are MDHEN and SYDVKM. The CDR3, as DNA: TGTGCCAGCAGGGTATTGCATGGCTACACCTTC. Translation: CASRVLHGYTF.

This chain links TRBV7-9 with TRBJ1-4, with D tentatively TRBD1 (6 bases). Germline CDR1 SEHNR, CDR2 FQNEAQ (reference sequence). The ends were cut back, 5 bases at V and 5 bases at J, with 18 bases in the middle. This CDR3 has 16 residues. The CDR3 loop is CASSPMGAGGNEKLFF. CDR3 DNA sequence: TGTGCCAGCAGCCCGATGGGGGCAGGTGGAAATGAAAAACTGTTTTTT.

The rearrangement uses TRBV11-2 and TRBJ2-7; 8 bases are shared with TRBD2. Germline-derived CDR1 and CDR2 are SGHAT and FQNNGV. The CDR3 runs 15 residues. The junction had 12 bases not matched to a gene; V was cut back by 5 bases and J by 6 bases. This CDR3 reads CASSPWTSKSGEQYF. The CDR3 region has the DNA TGTGCCAGCAGCCCATGGACTAGCAAGTCGGGCGAGCAGTACTTC.

The rearrangement links TRBV5-1 to TRBJ2-1; TRBD2 is a possible D gene (6 bases). Looked up from germline, CDR1 is SGHRS and CDR2 is YFSETQ. CDR3 length equals 15 residues. The germline V and J ends were trimmed by 4 bases and 7 bases, with 18 bases remaining between them. This CDR3 reads CASSGGTPYPNEQFF. The DNA of the CDR3 is TGCGCCAGCAGCGGCGGGACTCCCTACCCAAATGAGCAGTTCTTC.